This TCR beta chain was recorded in a study of human T cells and chemical hapten exposure. TCRdb reprocessed the RACE reads via MiXCR and lists one record per CDR3 protein. The sample has roughly 150,000 distinct CDR3 sequences; approximately 30% are singletons. Germline V lookup: CDR1 SGHTA, CDR2 FQGNSA. V lost 5 bases to trimming and J lost 2 bases; unmatched junction nucleotides: 6. The CDR3 length is 15 residues. Time point indicated: patch test 3, about 24 weeks after DPC sensitization. As for treatment: therapeutic diphenylcyclopropenone sensitization with weekly scalp DPC. V usage is TRBV7-2 and J usage is TRBJ2-7, with 10 bases that match TRBD1. This sequence originates from a woman aged 18-29 years with alopecia areata. Some clones in this sample may be carry-over from other donors' samples. Specimen: whole blood, collected in connection with sensitization to the hapten diphenylcyclopropenone (DPC). The CDR3 loop is CASSRDRGRTYEQYF. DNA of the CDR3: TGTGCCAGCAGCCGAGACAGGGGGCGGACCTACGAGCAGTACTTC.